This TCR beta chain comes out of a study of human T cells and chemical hapten exposure. Study as a whole: Sensitizing treatment utilized 2% DPC over a roughly 2 cm by roughly 2 cm portion of upper inner arm skin.

Time point specified: patch test 1, 2 weeks after DPC sensitization. As for treatment: therapeutic diphenylcyclopropenone sensitization with weekly scalp DPC. Each patch test followed a blood draw. Whole blood, unfractionated, served as the material for total RNA extraction. This CDR3 comprises 11 residues. Trimming took 9 bases from V and 2 from J, leaving 7 bases between them. Germline CDR1 and CDR2: LGHNT and FRNRAP. This clonotype was found a few times. Attachment of unique molecular identifiers to individual cDNA molecules was performed in the library. From the RACE reads, TCRdb called clonotypes with MiXCR, one entry per CDR3 protein. The table shows some 400,000 distinct CDR3 sequences, with 4.8% occurring only once.

The rearrangement joins TRBV12-5 to TRBJ1-1; D not certain. This clonotype was obtained from a woman between 45 and 65 years old with alopecia areata. Some clones in this sample may be carry-over from other donors' samples. Source: whole blood, taken in connection with sensitization to the hapten diphenylcyclopropenone (DPC). CDR3 bases: TGTGCTAGCCTACAAAACACTGAAGCTTTCTTT. As protein: CASLQNTEAFF.